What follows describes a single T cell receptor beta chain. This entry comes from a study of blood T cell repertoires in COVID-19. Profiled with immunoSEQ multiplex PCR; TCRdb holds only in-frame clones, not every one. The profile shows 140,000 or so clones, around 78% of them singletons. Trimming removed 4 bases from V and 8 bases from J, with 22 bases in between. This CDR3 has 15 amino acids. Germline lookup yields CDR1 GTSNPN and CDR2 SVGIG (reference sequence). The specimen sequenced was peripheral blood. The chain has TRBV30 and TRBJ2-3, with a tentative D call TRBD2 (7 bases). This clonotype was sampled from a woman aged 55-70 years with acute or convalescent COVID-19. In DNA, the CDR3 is TGTGCCTGGACTGGGGGGGGGACATTCATGGTTACGCAGTATTTT. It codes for CAWTGGGTFMVTQYF.